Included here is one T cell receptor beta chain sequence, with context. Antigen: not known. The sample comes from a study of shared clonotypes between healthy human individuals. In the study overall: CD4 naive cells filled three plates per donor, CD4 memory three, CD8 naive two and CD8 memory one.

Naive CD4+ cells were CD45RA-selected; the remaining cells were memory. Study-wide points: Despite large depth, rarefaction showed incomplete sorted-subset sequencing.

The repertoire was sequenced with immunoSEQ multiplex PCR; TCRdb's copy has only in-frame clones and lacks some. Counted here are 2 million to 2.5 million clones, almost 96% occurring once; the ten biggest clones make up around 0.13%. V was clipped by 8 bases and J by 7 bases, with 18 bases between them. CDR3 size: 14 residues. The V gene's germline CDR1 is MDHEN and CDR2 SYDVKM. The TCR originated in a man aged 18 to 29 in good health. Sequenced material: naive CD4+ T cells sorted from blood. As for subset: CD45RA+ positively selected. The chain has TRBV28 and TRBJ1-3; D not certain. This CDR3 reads CASGPGKGRNTIYF. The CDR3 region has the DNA TGTGCCAGCGGCCCGGGGAAGGGTCGGAACACCATATATTTT. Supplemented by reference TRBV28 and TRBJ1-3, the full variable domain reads DVKVTQSSRYLVKRTGEKVFLECVQDMDHENMFWYRQDPGLGLRLIYFSYDVKMKEKGDIPEGYSVSREKKERFSLILESASTNQTSMYLCASGPGKGRNTIYFGEGSWLTVV.